This T cell receptor beta chain appears in the sequencing data of a study of beta chain features in type 1 diabetes. Study results and caveats: Possibly, sequencing cDNA over-represented cells that had high TCR expression levels. Significant though moderate, a shortening of TCRB CDR3s appeared in all four CD4+ subsets of Type 1 diabetes patients.

The CDR3 spans 12 residues. V was shortened by 6 bases and J by 4 bases, with 12 bases between the two germline ends. Germline lookup yields CDR1 SQVTM and CDR2 ANQGSEA. In its sample, this clone was seen a few times. What it recognizes is unknown. Via CD45RO/CCR7/CD25/CD127/CD95/CD27, cells of the CD4+ naive, central memory, regulatory and stem cell-like memory subsets were sorted. What was sequenced were expressed TCRB transcripts, since all of the isolated RNA had been reverse transcribed. Clones were read by immunoSEQ multiplex PCR, and TCRdb kept only the in-frame ones, dropping some. The sample carries about 650,000 clones, around 12% recorded once.

The gene calls are TRBV29-1 and TRBJ1-2; no firm D call. The clonotype was recovered from a man aged 25-45 years with type 1 diabetes. Sequenced: naive CD4+ T cells from blood. Here the CDR3 DNA reads TGCAGCGTGGGCGAGGGCGCCTATGGCTACACCTTC. This codes for CSVGEGAYGYTF.